This entry describes one T cell receptor (beta chain). Combining a sample-barcoded 5' primer with a J-beta primer mix, a second PCR ran for 7 to 11 cycles. Every individual sample yielded 2.5 million or more paired-end reads (each containing CDR3). TCRdb processed the 5' RACE reads anew with MiXCR; each CDR3 protein has one entry. The sample gives some 1,800,000 distinct CDR3 sequences, roughly 43% of which show up once; 20% to 25% is in the top ten. The data belong to a study of blood T cells in healthy people across ages. The authors drew ten milliliters of peripheral blood from each donor. A minimum of 5.5 micrograms of total RNA was extracted per sample. Germline V gene data show CDR1 as MDHEN and CDR2 as SYDVKM. This CDR3 is 14 amino acids long. V gave up 4 bases and J gave up 7 bases; unmatched junction bases: 3.

The gene calls are TRBV28 and TRBJ2-4; 11 nucleotides match TRBD2. The TCR sequence derives from a human donor in good health. Source material: blood. Here the CDR3 reads CASSSLAGGNIQYF. The CDR3 DNA sequence: TGTGCCAGCAGTTCCTTAGCGGGAGGGAACATTCAGTACTTC.